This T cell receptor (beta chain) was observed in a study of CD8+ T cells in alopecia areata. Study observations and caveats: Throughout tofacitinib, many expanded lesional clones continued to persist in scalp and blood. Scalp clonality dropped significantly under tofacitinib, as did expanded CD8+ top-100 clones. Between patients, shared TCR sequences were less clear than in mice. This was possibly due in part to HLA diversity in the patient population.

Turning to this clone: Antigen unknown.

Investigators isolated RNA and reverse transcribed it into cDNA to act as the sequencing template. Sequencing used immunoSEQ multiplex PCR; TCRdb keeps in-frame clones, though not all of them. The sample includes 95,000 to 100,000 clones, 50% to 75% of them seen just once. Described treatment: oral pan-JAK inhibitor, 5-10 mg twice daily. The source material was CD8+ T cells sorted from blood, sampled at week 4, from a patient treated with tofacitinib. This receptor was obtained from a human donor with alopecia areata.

CDR3 nucleotide sequence: TGTGCCAGCAGTTACTCAGGCCCCAGTGAAGCTTTCTTT. This translates into CASSYSGPSEAFF. The V gene is TRBV6-6, the J gene TRBJ1-1; D gene ambiguous. V was trimmed by 0 bases and J by 7 bases, leaving 9 bases between them. The CDR3 sequence is 13 residues long. Germline V lookup: CDR1 MNHNY, CDR2 SVGAGI (reference sequence).